Below, 14 T cell receptor beta chains from the same sample are listed, as sequenced in a study of CD8+CD57+ T cells in acquired aplastic anemia. CD8+CD57+ cell expansion, shown by flow cytometry, had occurred in the patients selected for sequencing. It was genomic DNA that served as the template for profiling TCR beta VDJ and CDR3. TCRdb called the reads again in MiXCR, with one record for every CDR3 protein. The sample has about 160,000 distinct CDR3 sequences, around half seen once. The sequencing input was sorted CD4+, CD8+, or CD8+CD57+ T cells (not recorded which) from PBMCs. Source of these receptors: a human donor with aplastic anemia.

The J gene is TRBJ2-1, the V gene TRBV2; possible D gene TRBD2, 5 bases. Germline-derived CDR1 and CDR2 are SNHLY and FYNNEI. This CDR3 has 14 amino acids. Trimming shortened V by 4 bases and J by 5 bases, and 12 bases separated the two germline ends. CDR3 sequence: CASSVRTSNNEQFF. The CDR3 region has the DNA TGTGCCAGCAGTGTCCGGACTTCAAACAATGAGCAGTTCTTC.

This clonotype was counted many times. The chain uses TRBV14 and TRBJ1-1; perhaps TRBD1 as D (5 bases). The CDR3 runs to 11 residues. Germline CDR1 SGHDN, CDR2 FVKESK. V was shortened by 0 bases and J by 12 bases, with 8 bases between the two germline ends. The CDR3 nucleotides read TGTGCCAGCAGCCAAGAGGAGGGGACTTTCTTT. It specifies CASSQEEGTFF.

Many counts were recorded for this clonotype. The rearrangement joins TRBV19 to TRBJ2-7; D possibly uses TRBD1 or TRBD2 (5 bases each). V was pared by 7 bases and J by 5 bases, with 18 bases between. Germline CDR1 LNHDA, CDR2 SQIVND (reference sequence). This CDR3 contains 14 residues. The CDR3 protein is CASTPGTSWHEQYF. For the CDR3, the DNA is TGTGCCAGTACCCCCGGGACCTCATGGCACGAGCAGTACTTC.

This rearrangement joins TRBV19 to TRBJ2-7; 7 positions match TRBD1. This CDR3 region has 15 residues. The germline gives CDR1 LNHDA, CDR2 SQIVND (reference sequence). V gave up 0 bases and J gave up 1 base; unmatched junction bases: 3. CDR3 loop: CASSIEAGGSYEQYF. In DNA form, the CDR3 reads TGTGCCAGTAGTATAGAGGCAGGGGGTTCCTACGAGCAGTACTTC.

J is TRBJ1-2 and V is TRBV24-1; 7 nucleotides agree with TRBD1. Unmatched junction bases numbered 22, after V lost 11 bases and J lost 8 bases. Germline V gene data show CDR1 as KGHDR and CDR2 as SFDVKD. The CDR3 contains 16 residues. The CDR3 is CASSPGTAITLGGYTF. The DNA for the CDR3 is TGTGCCAGCAGCCCCGGGACAGCAATCACCTTGGGGGGCTACACCTTC.

Ten or more counts support this clonotype. The chain joins TRBV9 to TRBJ2-7; D may match TRBD1 or TRBD2 (5 bases each). CDR3 length equals 13 residues. Trimming stripped 3 bases from V and 4 bases from J, with 11 bases between. Germline V lookup: CDR1 SGDLS, CDR2 YYNGEE. Here the CDR3 reads CASSGGPGYEQYF. The DNA of the CDR3 is TGTGCCAGCAGCGGAGGGCCAGGGTACGAGCAGTACTTC.

This clonotype has more than one count but fewer than ten. J is TRBJ1-5 and V is TRBV15; TRBD1 aligns across 7 bases. The CDR3 is 16 residues long. From germline, CDR1 is LNHNV and CDR2 YYDKDF (reference sequence). Trimming cost V 4 bases and J 6 bases; bases outside gene matches: 12. This CDR3 reads CATSKRGQEGFQPQHF. The CDR3 DNA reads as TGTGCCACCAGCAAAAGAGGACAGGAAGGGTTTCAGCCCCAGCATTTT.

The chain carries TRBV20-1 and TRBJ2-5, with 7 positions matching TRBD2. CDR3 size: 13 residues. The germline CDR1 and CDR2 sequences are DFQATT and SNEGSKA (reference sequence). Trimming removed 5 bases from V and 5 bases from J; junction bases left unmatched: 8. CDR3 nucleotide sequence: TGCAGTGCTGAGATGGGGGGGTGGGAGACCCAGTACTTC. Its translation is CSAEMGGWETQYF.

The chain is built from TRBV10-3 and TRBJ1-1, with a weak D call TRBD1 (5 bases). Germline assignment: CDR1 ENHRY and CDR2 SYGVKD. V lost 11 bases to trimming and J lost 4 bases, with 20 bases between them. CDR3 length equals 14 residues. The CDR3 here is CAPQRGSMSTEAFF. The CDR3, as DNA: TGTGCCCCCCAAAGGGGATCCATGAGCACTGAAGCTTTCTTT.

The rearrangement uses TRBV10-1 and TRBJ2-7; 7 positions match TRBD2. The germline gives CDR1 WNHNN, CDR2 SYGVQD (reference sequence). Trimming removed 3 bases from V and 3 bases from J; junction bases left unmatched: 8. The CDR3 spans 15 residues. The CDR3 here is CASSDVPSGRYEQYF. CDR3 nucleotides: TGCGCCAGCAGTGACGTGCCTAGCGGTCGCTACGAGCAGTACTTC.

This clonotype was seen only a few times. The chain links TRBV29-1 to TRBJ2-7, with a weak D call TRBD2 (7 bases). The CDR3 is 13 residues long. From germline, CDR1 is SQVTM and CDR2 ANQGSEA. V lost 6 bases, J lost 3 bases, and 15 bases lay in between. This chain's CDR3 is CSVGGLGGYEQYF. Written as DNA, the CDR3 is TGCAGCGTGGGGGGGCTGGGCGGCTACGAGCAGTACTTC.

Many counts were recorded for this clonotype. The chain carries TRBV20-1 and TRBJ1-1, with D perhaps matching TRBD1 (5 bases). This CDR3 comprises 13 residues. V lost 6 bases, J lost 0 bases, and 11 bases lay in between. Looked up from germline, CDR1 is DFQATT and CDR2 is SNEGSKA (reference sequence). The CDR3 DNA reads as TGCAGTGCCCAGGGACGTCTGAACACTGAAGCTTTCTTT. It encodes CSAQGRLNTEAFF.

As for this clonotype: One end of the junction fails to match germline, which may point to a read error. This chain connects TRBV15 to TRBJ1-2; no definite D call. The CDR3 has 14 residues. CDR1 is LNHNV and CDR2 is YYDKDF in the germline V gene (reference sequence). This CDR3 reads CAISSPRYSYGYTF. CDR3 sequence (DNA): TGTGCCATCAGCTCACCCCGGTACAGCTATGGCTACACCTTC. The whole variable domain, filled in from reference TRBV15 and TRBJ1-2, reads DAMVIQNPRYQVTQFGKPVTLSCSQTLNHNVMYWYQQKSSQAPKLLFHYYDKDFNNEADTPDNFQSRRPNTSFCFLDIRSPGLGDTAMYLCAISSPRYSYGYTFGSGTRLTVV.

This clonotype was recorded only once. A much larger clone differs from this one at a single base, so this may be a read error. The V and J genes are TRBV12-3 or TRBV12-4 and TRBJ1-2; D unresolved. The ends were cut back, 8 bases at V and 12 bases at J, with 22 bases in the middle. The CDR3 spans 13 residues. The CDR3 DNA is TGTGCCAGCTCAATAAGTGTCGTTGCGGGCCACACCTTC. This sequence encodes CASSISVVAGHTF.